This entry describes one TCR beta chain. This sample was included in a study of identical twins. The CDR3 has 13 amino acids. Germline values: CDR1 DFQATT, CDR2 SNEGSKA (reference sequence). V was cut by 2 bases and J by 2 bases, with 9 bases left in between. Template switching added a universal primer site, and cDNA bore unique molecular identifiers. Via MiXCR, TCRdb re-called the 5' RACE reads, giving one row per CDR3 protein. Of fewer than 900,000 distinct CDR3 sequences listed, approximately 18% were seen once; the top ten hold around 14%. This sample also appeared in a second study, on T cells expressing NK-cell markers. Turning to that study: The study left the HCMV specificity of expanded NKG2C+ T cell clones unresolved.

The source is a woman aged 18 to 35 in good health. This chain connects TRBV20-1 to TRBJ1-2; D not certain. The specimen sequenced was PBMCs. The CDR3 is CSARMGSNYGYTF. CDR3 sequence (DNA): TGCAGTGCTAGAATGGGGTCCAACTATGGCTACACCTTC.